This entry describes one T cell receptor (beta chain). Its antigen is not yet known. The sample holds no much larger clone one base away, and base qualities are not on file. The sample is drawn from a study of blood T cell repertoires in COVID-19 (dated by TCRdb to 2020 to 2021). The study in broad terms: The collaborator samples originated in the United States, Italy and Spain and spanned the acute and convalescent phases of COVID-19. A freely available public database, intended as a resource for researchers studying the immune response to SARS-CoV-2, is where the repertoires were released. Where available, HLA class I and class II types were obtained from metadata supplied by the sample provider rather than from assay-based typing. Samples were obtained from the ongoing ImmuneRACE study (first 160 participants) and from approximately 1,200 subjects provided by 6 global collaborators. The dataset comprised deeply sampled blood TCRbeta repertoires from subjects exposed to, actively infected with, or recovered from COVID-19. The prospective study material was composed of cDNA or gDNA derived from T cells, B-cell-depleted T cells, or PBMCs. Nearly every sample came with metadata listing a de-identified subject ID, COVID-19 status, age in years and sex. What the study reported, not specific to this receptor: The quantity of clinical and demographic metadata differed by source and by participant and was supplied without curation.

Taken from cysteine to phenylalanine, the CDR3 has 15 residues. The read is trimmed to its CDR3 DNA, 45 bases read in frame from base 1. Between the V and J ends, shortened by 5 bases and 2 bases respectively, the junction contains 15 bases. The germline V gene yields MNHEY for CDR1 and SVGAGI for CDR2. TCRbeta CDR3 regions were amplified from genomic DNA by means of the immunoSEQ Assay, a bias-controlled multiplex PCR. In the original analysis: Nucleated cell counts per sample were estimated from amplification of reference gene primers within the assay. To quantify the absolute abundance of each unique TCRbeta CDR3 rearrangement, sequence reads were collapsed and filtered. Productive Simpson clonality was computed per sample as the square root of Simpson's diversity index over productive rearrangements. Sourced from immuneACCESS, this table was stored by TCRdb with only in-frame sequences that have V and J called. A share of the clones is absent; for the studies checked, an unresolved V gene accounts for under half, and the remainder has no known explanation. That table gives V, J and clone size, and the DNA gave D and trimming. The sample has around 300,000 clones on record, approximately 85% of them singletons. The ten biggest clones cover about 1% of the sample.

In the prospective study, participants were roughly 18 to 100 years old, resided in fewer than 25 geographic areas of the United States, and were enrolled through a virtual design. Cohort assignment in the prospective study relied on participant-reported clinical history from a screening survey and a study questionnaire. ImmuneRACE Cohort 3 recovered participants were defined by two consecutive negative NP/OP PCR tests, healthcare professional clearance, or symptom resolution. Each participant in the prospective study had whole blood, serum and a nasopharyngeal or oropharyngeal swab collected by mobile phlebotomists. Participants in the prospective study had the option to provide additional blood draws and questionnaires over a roughly 2-month period. Blood samples from the prospective study were shipped frozen or at room temperature prior to DNA extraction.

This chain joins TRBV6-5 to TRBJ1-1, with TRBD1 perhaps the D gene, on 6 matching bases. The sample taken for sequencing was PBMCs or T cells enriched from blood (not recorded which). This clonotype was obtained from a woman in her thirties who had recovered from COVID-19. The CDR3 protein: CASSRRRQVNTEAFF. The nucleotides read TGTGCCAGCAGTCGCCGGAGACAGGTCAACACTGAAGCTTTCTTT.